This entry features one T cell receptor beta chain sequence. The target antigen is unknown. CDR1 and CDR2 from the germline V gene are SGDLS and YYNGEE. V shed 0 bases, J shed 10 bases, and the junction held 11 bases outside the gene matches. This CDR3 is built from 16 residues. This entry belongs to a study of T cell responses to AZD1222 COVID-19 vaccine. General observations from the study: Clonal diversity may have been underestimated, and the donors were mostly white British, with more females than males.

Generated by immunoSEQ multiplex PCR, the TCRdb table keeps only in-frame clones and is missing some. The table has roughly 130,000 clones, approximately 85% seen once. The source of this sequence is an adult in good health. Sequencing used peripheral blood, obtained on day 0 of MenACWY control vaccination. This chain joins TRBV9 and TRBJ2-1; 9 bases are shared with TRBD2. CDR3 sequence: CASSVASELAGLEQFF. The CDR3 coding sequence is TGTGCCAGCAGCGTAGCTTCGGAACTAGCGGGCCTCGAGCAGTTCTTC.